These 3 T cell receptor beta chains were sequenced from one sample in a study of shared clonotypes between healthy human individuals (dated by TCRdb to 2020 to 2022). The method was the immunoSEQ multiplex PCR assay. TCRdb carries this immuneACCESS record with in-frame sequences only. Its versions omit some clonotypes, under half of them owing to an unresolved V gene in the studies checked, with the rest unexplained. This sample has some 2,500,000 clones in its table, and 85% to 95% of those were observed once. The ten largest account for approximately 0.4% of the sample. Sequencing used naive CD4+ T cells from PBMCs. Explained via the paper, the cell subset or site label denotes: CD45RA+ positively selected. These receptors came from a man younger than 35 in good health. Some clones in this sample may be carry-over from other donors' samples.

V gene TRBV7-3 combines with J gene TRBJ2-3, with 8 bases lining up with TRBD2. The CDR3 has 14 amino acids. V trimming: 7 bases; J trimming: 9 bases; junction bases outside the gene matches: 12. Germline V gene data show CDR1 as SGHTA and CDR2 as FQGTGA. The chain's CDR3 is CASTEGVAGLTQYF. The CDR3 nucleotides read TGTGCCAGCACCGAAGGGGTAGCGGGATTAACGCAGTATTTT.

The chain couples TRBV5-5 to TRBJ2-7; D may match TRBD1 or TRBD2 (8 bases each). CDR1 SGHKS and CDR2 YYEKEE come from the germline V gene (reference sequence). The CDR3 consists of 18 residues. With 3 bases removed from V and 5 bases from J, the gap between germline ends came to 27 bases. DNA of the CDR3: TGTGCCAGCAGCTGGGAGGACAGGGAGGCGGGTAGCGGGAACGAGCAGTACTTC. Its translation is CASSWEDREAGSGNEQYF.

Comments on this clone: The same CDR3 is also encoded by other DNA sequences in this sample. The genes are TRBV28 and TRBJ1-1, with no clear D. Germline V gives CDR1 MDHEN, CDR2 SYDVKM. The CDR3 loop spans 13 amino acids. Trimming shortened V by 3 bases and J by 1 base, and 6 bases separated the two germline ends. CDR3 DNA: TGTGCCAGCAGTTTGGTGCAGAACACTGAAGCTTTCTTT. This translates into CASSLVQNTEAFF.